The clone carrying this T cell receptor (beta chain) showed up just a few times. A universal primer site and UMIs were added as TCR cDNA was made by 5'RACE template switching. TCRdb ran MiXCR on the 5' RACE reads and lists one entry per CDR3 protein. The sample lists about 260,000 distinct CDR3 sequences, approximately 5.2% occurring once. Germline CDR1 MDHEN, CDR2 SYDVKM. The length of the CDR3 is 18 residues. V trimming: 7 bases; J trimming: 5 bases; junction bases outside the gene matches: 16. This specimen comes from a study of T cells after yellow fever vaccination. The clonotype was recovered from a man aged 18 to 30 who received the YFV17D yellow fever vaccine. The rearrangement uses TRBV28 and TRBJ2-1; TRBD2 matches at 11 bases. Sequencing used CD4+ T cells sorted from PBMCs, obtained on the day of the yellow fever booster vaccination. In DNA form, the CDR3 reads TGTGCCAGCACCAACCTATTAGCGGGGGGGGCAGCCAACAATGAGCAGTTCTTC. Translating it yields CASTNLLAGGAANNEQFF.